This T cell receptor (beta chain) came from a study of T cells in Graves' hyperthyroidism and ophthalmopathy. Study-wide points: Separating ophthalmopathy from stable hyperthyroidism was achieved by a 13 V-J model.

In this sample, this clonotype turned up many times. Its antigen is undetermined. The CDR3 is 12 residues long. After removal of 8 bases from V and 8 bases from J, the junction contained 5 bases not matched to a gene. Looked up from germline, CDR1 is MNHNS and CDR2 is SASEGT. RNA transcripts were the template for amplifying TCR beta CDR3 regions. Using the HTBI primer set, a first-round RT-PCR was run on the TCR CDR3. TCRdb itself ran the multiplex PCR reads through MiXCR, one entry per CDR3 protein. The sample records around 490,000 distinct CDR3 sequences, about 20% being singletons. Diagnosing involved the use of clinical symptoms, serum thyroxine and TRAb, thyroid ultrasound and orbital computed tomography.

The genes are TRBV6-1 and TRBJ1-4; 7 bases fit TRBD1. The TCR was taken from a middle-aged man with Graves' ophthalmopathy. The sequenced sample consisted of blood. The CDR3 DNA reads as TGTGCCAGCCGGGACAGTGGCGAAAAACTGTTTTTT. Its translation: CASRDSGEKLFF.